The 30 T cell receptor beta chains presented below share a single source sample, sequenced in a study of blood T cell repertoires in COVID-19 (dated by TCRdb to the early 2020s). Library preparation used the immunoSEQ multiplex PCR assay. TCRdb took over this immuneACCESS table, retaining in-frame rearrangements with V and J assigned. Such tables are incomplete; in checked studies, under half of the missing clones stem from an unresolved V gene, and the remainder is unexplained. This sample gives more than 300,000 clones in total; about nine tenths of them show up just once. The leading ten clones occupy about 0.9% of the sample. Material for sequencing was PBMCs or T cells enriched from blood (not recorded which). The receptors come from a woman in her thirties or forties who had been exposed to COVID-19.

This chain uses TRBV11-2 with TRBJ2-1, with 11 bases that match TRBD2. The J segment lost 7 bases and the V segment lost 1 base, leaving 15 bases of the junction unmatched. The CDR3 is 19 amino acids. The V gene's germline CDR1 is SGHAT and CDR2 FQNNGV. This CDR3 reads CASSLGSWTSGPKGNEQFF. CDR3 nucleotides: TGTGCCAGCAGCTTAGGGTCATGGACTAGCGGGCCGAAGGGGAATGAGCAGTTCTTC.

The chain couples TRBV7-3 to TRBJ1-4, with no clear D. CDR3 length equals 15 residues. V shed 5 bases and J shed 3 bases, with 13 bases lying between them. CDR1 is SGHTA, CDR2 FQGTGA, per germline. CDR3 amino acids: CASSVQPGPNEKLFF. The DNA for the CDR3 is TGTGCCAGCAGCGTTCAACCAGGCCCTAATGAAAAACTGTTTTTT.

The chain carries TRBV19 and TRBJ1-5; 8 positions match TRBD1. J lost 6 bases, V lost 4 bases, and 11 bases had no gene match. This CDR3 is built from 16 residues. The V gene's germline CDR1 is LNHDA and CDR2 SQIVND (reference sequence). CDR3 in amino acids: CASSKRTGKSSQPQHF. The CDR3 DNA is TGTGCCAGTAGTAAGCGGACAGGGAAGTCTAGTCAGCCCCAGCATTTT.

The V call is TRBV29-1, the J call TRBJ1-2; D unclear. In germline, CDR1 is SQVTM, CDR2 ANQGSEA. This CDR3 region has 12 residues. Trimming took off 4 bases at V and 4 bases at J, with 10 bases between the two ends. CDR3 sequence (DNA): TGCAGCGTTGCGGGCGGGCCCTATGGCTACACCTTC. It is translated as CSVAGGPYGYTF.

This clone is a singleton in its sample. The genes are TRBV2 and TRBJ2-1; 9 bases fit TRBD1. The CDR3 has 13 amino acids. With V trimmed by 7 bases and J by 7 bases, 5 bases remained unmatched. Per germline, CDR1 SNHLY and CDR2 FYNNEI. DNA of the CDR3: TGTGCCAGCACCGTGGACAGGGGTAATGAGCAGTTCTTC. This sequence encodes CASTVDRGNEQFF.

This clone was counted once. The chain links TRBV2 to TRBJ2-2, with 10 bases lining up with TRBD1. With 6 bases clipped from V and 6 bases from J, the junction kept 7 bases outside the gene matches. From germline, CDR1 is SNHLY and CDR2 FYNNEI. CDR3 length equals 15 residues. CDR3 sequence (DNA): TGTGCCAGCAGGGCCTGGACAGGGGGGGCCGGGGAGCTGTTTTTT. Translation: CASRAWTGGAGELFF.

The chain carries TRBV6-5 and TRBJ1-1, with D possibly matching TRBD1 (6 bases). CDR3 length: 15 amino acids. Germline V gene sequence: CDR1 MNHEY, CDR2 SVGAGI. Trimming cost V 0 bases and J 4 bases, with 12 bases left between them. The CDR3 coding sequence is TGTGCCAGCAGTTACTCCCCAGGGGAGGGCACTGAAGCTTTCTTT. Amino acid sequence: CASSYSPGEGTEAFF.

The chain's CDR3 is CAISESLAGGGYTF. CDR3 in DNA: TGTGCCATCAGTGAGTCACTGGCAGGGGGCGGCTACACCTTC. This chain joins TRBV10-3 and TRBJ1-2; 8 bases are a match to TRBD1. This CDR3 is built from 14 residues. From germline, CDR1 is ENHRY and CDR2 SYGVKD. The junction had 5 bases not matched to a gene; V was cut back by 0 bases and J by 8 bases.

The chain joins TRBV24-1 to TRBJ1-5; TRBD1 aligns across 7 bases. J was trimmed by 4 bases and V by 3 bases; bases with no gene match: 5. The CDR3 runs to 15 residues. Germline CDR1 and CDR2: KGHDR and SFDVKD. The CDR3 nucleotides read TGTGCCACCAGTGATACCGGGACAGATAATCAGCCCCAGCATTTT. It yields the protein CATSDTGTDNQPQHF.

The J gene is TRBJ1-2, the V gene TRBV19; 8 bases line up with TRBD1. CDR3 length: 18 residues. The V gene end was trimmed by 5 bases and the J gene end by 8 bases; junction bases not matched to a gene: 22. CDR1 LNHDA and CDR2 SQIVND come from the germline V gene (reference sequence). In DNA, the CDR3 is TGTGCCAGTAGTCCAGGGACAGGTGGTTTTTTACGTCCCCCAGGCTACACCTTC. It is translated as CASSPGTGGFLRPPGYTF.

The chain uses TRBV3-1 (or the pseudogene TRBV3-2) and TRBJ2-2, with TRBD1 as a possible D gene (6 bases). Trimming took off 4 bases at V and 6 bases at J, with 27 bases between the two ends. The CDR3 has 19 residues. Germline CDR1 and CDR2: LGHDT and YNNKEL (reference sequence). The CDR3 nucleotides are TGTGCCAGCAGCCCCGTCGGAGCCGCGACAGGTTTAGTCCCCGGGGAGCTGTTTTTT. Protein sequence: CASSPVGAATGLVPGELFF.

This clone appeared once. The chain carries TRBV25-1 and TRBJ2-2; the D gene is possibly TRBD1 (6 bases). This CDR3 region has 16 residues. CDR1 and CDR2 from the germline V gene are MGHDK and SYGVNS. V lost 2 bases and J lost 2, with 12 bases in between. This CDR3 reads CASSEQGRHNTGELFF. As DNA, the CDR3 is TGTGCCAGCAGTGAACAGGGGCGGCACAACACCGGGGAGCTGTTTTTT.

The chain uses TRBV13 and TRBJ2-7; 9 positions match TRBD2. This CDR3 is 14 amino acids long. J gave up 5 bases and V 10 bases, and 12 bases lay outside the gene matches. Germline loops: CDR1 PRHDT, CDR2 FYEKMQ (reference sequence). The CDR3 DNA follows: TGTGCCATCACTTCGGGACTAGCCCTGCACGAGCAGTACTTC. Protein sequence: CAITSGLALHEQYF.

Notes on this clone: One junction end disagrees with the germline gene, perhaps due to a read error. The V gene is TRBV7-2, the J gene TRBJ2-5; TRBD2 agrees at 10 bases. Germline V gene lookup returns CDR1 SGHTA and CDR2 FQGNSA. The CDR3 is 14 residues long. CDR3 bases: TGTGCCAGCAGCCTAGCGGGAGAAGGGGAGACCCAGTACTTC. Residues: CASSLAGEGETQYF.

This clone showed up just once. This chain uses TRBV5-1 with TRBJ1-2; 9 positions match TRBD1. From germline, CDR1 is SGHRS and CDR2 YFSETQ. V lost 4 bases, J lost 7 bases, and 8 bases stayed unmatched. This CDR3 region has 14 residues. The CDR3 region has the DNA TGCGCCAGCAGCCCGGCACAGGGGGCTGCTGGCTACACCTTC. Translating gives CASSPAQGAAGYTF.

The rearrangement uses TRBV11-3 and TRBJ2-2; 9 positions match TRBD1. Germline V lookup: CDR1 SGHNT, CDR2 YENEEA. The CDR3 totals 17 residues. The V and J ends lost 4 bases and 1 base, in that order; junction bases with no gene match: 7. The CDR3 region has the DNA TGTGCCAGCAGCTCCACATACAGGGGGCTGAACACCGGGGAGCTGTTTTTT. As protein: CASSSTYRGLNTGELFF.

The chain employs TRBV4-2 and TRBJ2-7; tentatively, D is TRBD2 (5 bases). CDR3 length: 14 residues. Germline V gives CDR1 LGHNA, CDR2 YNFKEQ. Trimming removed 4 bases at V and 7 bases at J, with 17 bases between. The CDR3 loop reads CASSPGEVSGEQYF. Here the CDR3 DNA reads TGTGCCAGCAGCCCAGGCGAAGTTTCGGGAGAGCAGTACTTC.

The J gene is TRBJ1-4, the V gene TRBV6-2 or TRBV6-3; 7 bases map to TRBD1. Germline-derived CDR1 and CDR2 are MNHEY and SVGEGT. The CDR3 sequence is 14 residues long. The J segment lost 7 bases and the V segment lost 4 bases, leaving 6 bases of the junction unmatched. This chain's CDR3 is CASSSPGTAEKLFF. In nucleotides, the CDR3 is TGTGCCAGCAGTTCGCCTGGGACAGCTGAAAAACTGTTTTTT.

V is TRBV30 and J is TRBJ1-6, with 7 bases fitting TRBD1. There are 15 residues in the CDR3. V shed 6 bases and J 5 bases; nucleotides not matched to a gene: 10. The V gene's germline CDR1 is GTSNPN and CDR2 SVGIG (reference sequence). DNA for the CDR3: TGTGCCTGCAGTAAGGGGACAGCCAATAATTCACCCCTCCACTTT. Translation gives CACSKGTANNSPLHF.

The chain combines TRBV7-6 with TRBJ1-1, with D possibly TRBD1 on 5 matching bases. CDR1 is SGHVS, CDR2 FNYEAQ, per germline. The CDR3 extends over 15 amino acids. Deletions cut 0 bases from V and 5 bases from J, with 13 bases between. This chain's CDR3 is CASSLARGMRTEAFF. The CDR3 DNA is TGTGCCAGCAGCTTAGCTCGGGGGATGCGGACTGAAGCTTTCTTT.

V usage is TRBV18 and J usage is TRBJ1-3; 7 bases are shared with TRBD1. This CDR3 comprises 13 residues. CDR1 is KGHSH and CDR2 is LQKENI in the germline V gene. Losses at the gene ends were 3 bases for V and 6 bases for J; bases not matched to a gene: 2. The CDR3 is CASSPTGLNTIYF. DNA of the CDR3: TGTGCCAGCTCACCGACAGGGCTAAACACCATATATTTT.

The chain combines TRBV5-1 with TRBJ2-7; no definite D call. Germline-derived CDR1 and CDR2 are SGHRS and YFSETQ. The V end lost 2 bases, the J end lost 0 bases, and 12 bases lay between the germline ends. The CDR3 has 15 amino acids. The CDR3 region is CASSLTPQSSYEQYF. DNA of the CDR3: TGCGCCAGCAGCTTAACGCCACAAAGCTCCTACGAGCAGTACTTC. The full variable domain, completed using reference TRBV5-1 and TRBJ2-7, is KAGVTQTPRYLIKTRGQQVTLSCSPISGHRSVSWYQQTPGQGLQFLFEYFSETQRNKGNFPGRFSGRQFSNSRSEMNVSTLELGDSALYLCASSLTPQSSYEQYFGPGTRLTVT.

This chain uses TRBV5-1 with TRBJ1-2; D gene uncertain. This CDR3 is built from 12 residues. CDR1 and CDR2 (germline): SGHRS, YFSETQ. Between the trimmed V and J ends, which lost 5 bases and 5 bases, there was a span of 10 bases. CDR3 amino acids: CASRSDVYGYTF. CDR3 in DNA: TGCGCCAGCAGGAGCGACGTGTATGGCTACACCTTC.

The chain employs TRBV2 and TRBJ1-4, with 9 bases lining up with TRBD1. With 6 bases clipped from V and 8 bases from J, the junction kept 10 bases outside the gene matches. The germline CDR1 and CDR2 sequences are SNHLY and FYNNEI. This CDR3 region has 15 residues. The DNA of the CDR3 is TGTGCCAGCAGCTACAGGGGGCAAATGGGCGAAAAACTGTTTTTT. It specifies CASSYRGQMGEKLFF.

This chain links TRBV23-1 with TRBJ1-1; 9 nucleotides align to TRBD1. TRBV23-1 is identified as an open reading frame with a role that is uncertain. With V trimmed by 0 bases and J by 0 bases, 5 bases remained unmatched. CDR3 length: 17 residues. The CDR3 reads CASSQSGTGTLNTEAFF. In nucleotides, the CDR3 is TGCGCCAGCAGTCAATCAGGGACAGGGACTTTGAACACTGAAGCTTTCTTT.

The rearrangement uses TRBV12-5 and TRBJ1-3; TRBD1 might be the D (6 bases). Germline V gives CDR1 LGHNT, CDR2 FRNRAP. The V end lost 6 bases, the J end lost 0 bases, and 15 bases lay between the germline ends. CDR3 length: 16 amino acids. The DNA for the CDR3 is TGTGCTAGTGGCGCCGCTGGGGGCGGCTCTGGAAACACCATATATTTT. Amino acid sequence: CASGAAGGGSGNTIYF.

The chain couples TRBV19 to TRBJ1-1, with TRBD1 matching 7 bases. The V gene end was trimmed by 6 bases and the J gene end by 1 base; junction bases not matched to a gene: 8. In germline, CDR1 is LNHDA, CDR2 SQIVND (reference sequence). The CDR3 is 15 residues long. CDR3 sequence reads: CASSLVGQPNTEAFF. DNA for the CDR3: TGTGCCAGTAGCTTGGTGGGACAGCCGAACACTGAAGCTTTCTTT.

The chain is built from TRBV29-1 and TRBJ2-2; D unresolved. The V end lost 4 bases, the J end lost 6 bases, and 9 bases lay between the germline ends. Germline V CDR1 and CDR2: SQVTM, ANQGSEA. The CDR3 loop spans 12 amino acids. CDR3 coding DNA: TGCAGCGTTGGGTTAGCAGCCGGGGAGCTGTTTTTT. Amino acid sequence: CSVGLAAGELFF.

V is TRBV7-9 and J is TRBJ2-7; 10 bases align to TRBD2. This CDR3 has 14 residues. V trimming: 6 bases; J trimming: 5 bases; junction bases outside the gene matches: 7. Germline V gene lookup returns CDR1 SEHNR and CDR2 FQNEAQ (reference sequence). The CDR3 sequence is CASRPSGSADEQYF. The DNA for the CDR3 is TGTGCCAGCAGGCCTAGCGGGAGTGCGGACGAGCAGTACTTC.

The chain carries TRBV6-2 or TRBV6-3 and TRBJ2-6; D not resolved. The CDR3 runs 16 residues. The germline V and J ends were trimmed by 0 bases and 1 base, with 7 bases remaining between them. Looked up from germline, CDR1 is MNHEY and CDR2 is SVGEGT. The CDR3: CASSYSPLSGANVLTF. The CDR3 region has the DNA TGTGCCAGCAGTTACTCTCCCCTATCTGGGGCCAACGTCCTGACTTTC.